This is a list of T cell receptor beta chains from one sample in a study of cytomegalovirus exposure and HLA in healthy donors. Assay: immunoSEQ multiplex PCR; the TCRdb copy retains only in-frame clones and omits some. This sample yields about 200,000 clones, of which about 81% are seen a single time; 6.5% belongs to the top ten. The sequenced sample consisted of PBMCs. The source is a woman in her fifties or sixties in good health and CMV-seropositive. Both conserved end residues are part of each CDR3. Fields, in order: D gene, V gene, J gene, clone size, CDR3 protein, CDR3 DNA. The D gene is left open where the match is weak. Expanded clones are given a class, and other clones once, few, many or no size at all.

.,TRBV19,TRBJ2-7,.,CASSAFAGRAYEQYF,TGTGCCAGTAGCGCCTTTGCTGGCCGTGCCTACGAGCAGTACTTC
TRBD2,TRBV4-3,TRBJ2-7,.,CASPTAKGGFYEQYF,TGCGCCAGCCCCACTGCCAAGGGAGGGTTCTACGAGCAGTACTTC
TRBD2,TRBV6-5,TRBJ2-3,.,CASSYTLAEDTQYF,TGTGCCAGCAGTTACACCCTAGCGGAAGATACGCAGTATTTT
TRBD1,TRBV18,TRBJ2-7,once,CASSPLPDRGRYEQYF,TGTGCCAGCTCACCACTTCCGGACAGGGGTCGGTACGAGCAGTACTTC
TRBD1,TRBV6-6,TRBJ1-1,.,CASSGTGETEAFF,TGTGCCAGCAGTGGGACAGGGGAAACTGAAGCTTTCTTT
.,TRBV5-8,TRBJ1-4,.,CASSFQGKGNEKLFF,TGTGCCAGCAGCTTTCAGGGCAAAGGAAATGAAAAACTGTTTTTT
TRBD1,TRBV5-1,TRBJ2-1,.,CASSGTGTLNGQFF,TGCGCCAGCAGCGGGACAGGCACCCTCAATGGGCAGTTCTTC
.,TRBV7-6,TRBJ1-2,.,CASSPDGSYGYTF,TGTGCCAGCAGCCCGGACGGGAGCTATGGCTACACCTTC
.,TRBV7-9,TRBJ2-2,.,CASSHRVTGELFF,TGTGCCAGCAGTCACAGGGTTACCGGGGAGCTGTTTTTT
.,TRBV2,TRBJ2-3,.,CASSARENTQYF,TGTGCCAGCAGTGCGAGAGAAAATACGCAGTATTTT
.,TRBV7-9,TRBJ1-3,.,CASSLMKGAGNTIYF,TGTGCCAGCAGCTTAATGAAGGGAGCTGGAAACACCATATATTTT
TRBD1,TRBV7-3,TRBJ2-1,.,CASSPTGANEQFF,TGTGCCAGCAGCCCGACAGGGGCCAATGAGCAGTTCTTC
.,TRBV29-1,TRBJ2-7,few,CSVGITGYEQYF,TGCAGCGTGGGGATAACAGGGTACGAGCAGTACTTC
.,TRBV11-2,TRBJ2-5,.,CASSLQGGGIGETQYF,TGTGCCAGCAGCTTACAAGGGGGGGGGATAGGGGAGACCCAGTACTTC
.,TRBV28,TRBJ2-1,.,CASQSGTYYNEQFF,TGTGCCAGCCAGTCCGGGACTTACTACAATGAGCAGTTCTTC
TRBD2,TRBV27,TRBJ2-3,.,CASSLRLAPDTQYF,TGTGCCAGCAGTCTTCGACTAGCCCCAGATACGCAGTATTTT
.,TRBV7-9,TRBJ1-6,.,CASSLEGGDYNSPLHF,TGTGCCAGCAGTCTGGAGGGTGGGGACTATAATTCACCCCTCCACTTT
TRBD1,TRBV11-2,TRBJ2-7,.,CASSPDRGGKQYF,TGTGCCAGCAGCCCTGACAGGGGAGGAAAGCAGTACTTC
TRBD1,TRBV28,TRBJ1-5,few,CASSLRGRTQPQHF,TGTGCCAGCAGTTTGAGGGGGCGGACTCAGCCCCAGCATTTT
.,TRBV5-6,TRBJ2-4,.,CASSSDSDWIQYF,TGTGCCAGCAGCTCCGACAGTGACTGGATTCAGTACTTC
.,TRBV19,TRBJ2-1,few,CASSMLRDSYNEQFF,TGTGCCAGTAGTATGTTGCGGGACTCCTACAATGAGCAGTTCTTC
.,TRBV6-1,TRBJ2-7,.,CASTTGIGSSYEQYF,TGTGCCAGCACCACGGGGATCGGCAGTTCCTACGAGCAGTACTTC
.,TRBV11-2,TRBJ1-5,.,CASRAGTNQPQHF,TGTGCCAGCAGGGCCGGGACAAATCAGCCCCAGCATTTT
TRBD2,TRBV10-3,TRBJ2-1,once,CAISDGAGGPNEQFF,TGTGCCATCAGTGATGGGGCGGGGGGTCCCAATGAGCAGTTCTTC
.,TRBV4-3,TRBJ1-5,.,CASSRQAYDNQPQHF,TGCGCCAGCAGCCGACAGGCCTATGACAATCAGCCCCAGCATTTT
.,TRBV25-1,TRBJ2-4,.,CASSEYGQGDIQYF,TGTGCCAGCAGTGAATATGGGCAGGGTGACATTCAGTACTTC
.,TRBV15,TRBJ1-5,.,CATSRDLGSQLTYQPQHF,TGTGCCACCAGCAGAGATCTGGGGAGTCAACTTACTTATCAGCCCCAGCATTTT
TRBD1,TRBV29-1,TRBJ1-3,.,CSVWDSSGNTIYF,TGCAGCGTGTGGGACAGCTCTGGAAATACCATATATTTT
.,TRBV10-3,TRBJ1-2,few,CAHSAQGNLDYGYTF,TGTGCTCACAGCGCCCAGGGGAATCTGGACTATGGCTACACCTTC